This passage covers 4 T cell receptor beta chains from one sample sequenced in a study of radiation and T cells in renal cell carcinoma. The time point: blood 4 weeks post-SBRT, at nephrectomy. Treatment of the sample: 15 Gy SBRT to primary tumor, nephrectomy 4 weeks later. Assay: immunoSEQ multiplex PCR; the TCRdb copy retains only in-frame clones and omits some. The table shows approximately 150,000 clones, with 65% to 90% occurring only once. Source: blood, taken from a patient whose treatment included radiotherapy and nephrectomy. These receptors were obtained from a woman between 50 and 59 years old with renal cell carcinoma.

V gene TRBV7-9 combines with J gene TRBJ2-2; 13 nucleotides agree with TRBD2. CDR3 size: 16 residues. Looked up from germline, CDR1 is SEHNR and CDR2 is FQNEAQ (reference sequence). J lost 7 bases, V lost 5 bases, and 7 bases had no gene match. The CDR3 here is CASSSRTSGSHGELFF. In DNA, the CDR3 is TGTGCCAGCAGCAGCCGGACTAGCGGGAGCCACGGGGAGCTGTTTTTT.

The chain links TRBV7-9 to TRBJ2-6; D perhaps matches TRBD1 (6 bases). CDR1 and CDR2 (germline): SEHNR, FQNEAQ (reference sequence). The CDR3 is made up of 15 amino acids. The V end lost 6 bases, the J end lost 0 bases, and 9 bases lay between the germline ends. The CDR3 bases are TGTGCCAGCAGACAGGGAATCTCTGGGGCCAACGTCCTGACTTTC. Encoded protein: CASRQGISGANVLTF.

The chain is built from TRBV7-2 and TRBJ2-3; D uncertain. The CDR3 has 11 residues. From germline, CDR1 is SGHTA and CDR2 FQGNSA. Trimming cost V 5 bases and J 6 bases, with 6 bases left between them. CDR3 loop: CASSPVDTQYF. The DNA of the CDR3 is TGTGCCAGCAGCCCCGTTGATACGCAGTATTTT. Together with reference TRBV7-2 and TRBJ2-3, the CDR3 gives the full variable domain: GAGVSQSPSNKVTEKGKDVELRCDPISGHTALYWYRQSLGQGLEFLIYFQGNSAPDKSGLPSDRFSAERTGGSVSTLTIQRTQQEDSAVYLCASSPVDTQYFGPGTRLTVL.

This clone was detected ten times or more. The chain is built from TRBV28 and TRBJ1-4; tentative D call: TRBD1 (5 bases). There are 14 residues in the CDR3. Germline V gives CDR1 MDHEN, CDR2 SYDVKM. Between the trimmed V and J ends, which lost 2 bases and 8 bases, there was a span of 12 bases. CDR3 region: CASSLPRTREKLFF. The CDR3 DNA follows: TGTGCCAGCAGTTTACCTCGGACACGAGAAAAACTGTTTTTT.